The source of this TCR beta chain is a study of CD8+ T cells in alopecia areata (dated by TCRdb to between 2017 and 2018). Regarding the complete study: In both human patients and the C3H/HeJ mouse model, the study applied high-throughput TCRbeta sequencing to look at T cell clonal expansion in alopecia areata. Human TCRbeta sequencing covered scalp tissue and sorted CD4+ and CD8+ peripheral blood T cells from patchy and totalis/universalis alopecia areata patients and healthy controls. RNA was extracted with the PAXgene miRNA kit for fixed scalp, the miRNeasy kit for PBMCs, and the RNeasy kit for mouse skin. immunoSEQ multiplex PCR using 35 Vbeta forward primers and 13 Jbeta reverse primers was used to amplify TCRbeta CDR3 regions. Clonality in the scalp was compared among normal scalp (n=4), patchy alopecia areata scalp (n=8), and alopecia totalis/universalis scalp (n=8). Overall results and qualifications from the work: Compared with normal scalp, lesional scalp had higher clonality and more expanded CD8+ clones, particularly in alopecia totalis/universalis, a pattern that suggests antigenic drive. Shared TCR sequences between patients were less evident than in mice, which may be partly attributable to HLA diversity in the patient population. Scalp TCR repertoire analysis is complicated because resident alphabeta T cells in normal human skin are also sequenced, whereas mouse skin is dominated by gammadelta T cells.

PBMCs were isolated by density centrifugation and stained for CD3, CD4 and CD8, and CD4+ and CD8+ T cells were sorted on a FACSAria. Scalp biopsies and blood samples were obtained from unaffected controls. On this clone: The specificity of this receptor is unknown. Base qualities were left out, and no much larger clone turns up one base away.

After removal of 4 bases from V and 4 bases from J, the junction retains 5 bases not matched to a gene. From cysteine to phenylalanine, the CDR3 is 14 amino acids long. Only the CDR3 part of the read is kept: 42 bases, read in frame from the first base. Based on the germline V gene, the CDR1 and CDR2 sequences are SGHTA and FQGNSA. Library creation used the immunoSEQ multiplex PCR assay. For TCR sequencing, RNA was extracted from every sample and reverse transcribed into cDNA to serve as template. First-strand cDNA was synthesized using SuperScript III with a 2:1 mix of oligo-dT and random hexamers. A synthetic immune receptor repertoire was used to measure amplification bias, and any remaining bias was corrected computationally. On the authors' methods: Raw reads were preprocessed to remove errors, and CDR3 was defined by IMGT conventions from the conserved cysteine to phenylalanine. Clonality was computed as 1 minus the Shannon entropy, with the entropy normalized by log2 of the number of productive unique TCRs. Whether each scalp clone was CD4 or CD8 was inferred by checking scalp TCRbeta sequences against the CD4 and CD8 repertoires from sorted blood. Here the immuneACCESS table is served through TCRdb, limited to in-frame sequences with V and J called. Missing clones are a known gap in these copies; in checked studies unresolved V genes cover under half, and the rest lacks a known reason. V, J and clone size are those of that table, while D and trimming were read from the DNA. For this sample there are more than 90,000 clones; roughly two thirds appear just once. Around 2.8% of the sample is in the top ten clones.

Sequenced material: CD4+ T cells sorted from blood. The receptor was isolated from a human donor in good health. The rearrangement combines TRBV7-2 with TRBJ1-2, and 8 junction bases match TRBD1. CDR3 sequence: CASSSAGGTYGYTF. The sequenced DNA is TGTGCCAGCAGCTCCGCAGGGGGCACCTATGGCTACACCTTC.